A selection of T cell receptor beta chains follows, all from one sample in a study of response to subunit inactivated influenza vaccine. TCRdb called the RT-PCR reads again in MiXCR, with one record for every CDR3 protein. The sample lists around 850,000 distinct CDR3 sequences; around 18% were seen once. The material was PBMCs from blood, obtained 4 to 6 days after vaccination. Source of these receptors: a man over 45 who received an inactivated influenza vaccine. Each CDR3 is given with its conserved first and last residue. Fields, in order: CDR3 protein, CDR3 DNA, clone size, D gene, V gene, J gene. A D gene is named only where the DNA matches it firmly. For some rows the clone size is stated as once, few or many, or as a class when expanded; others skip it.

CASSLGGRYGYTF	TGTGCCAGCAGTTTGGGGGGGCGCTATGGCTACACCTTC	many	NA	TRBV12-3/TRBV12-4	TRBJ1-2
CASSLGGGQTVAEQYF	TGTGCCAGCAGTCTAGGGGGGGGACAAACCGTGGCAGAGCAGTACTTC	NA	NA	TRBV7-6	TRBJ2-7
CASSSLGSDNSPLHF	TGTGCCAGCAGCTCCCTCGGCAGTGATAATTCACCCCTCCACTTT	few	NA	TRBV7-9	TRBJ1-6
CASSFSIFTQGVGETQCF	TGTGCCAGCAGTTTCTCTATCTTCACACAGGGGGTTGGAGAGACCCAGTGCTTC	NA	TRBD1	TRBV28	TRBJ2-5
CSARGHLGDTQYF	TGCAGTGCTAGAGGGCATTTGGGGGATACGCAGTATTTT	NA	NA	TRBV20-1	TRBJ2-3
CASSWTTASGTQYF	TGTGCCAGCAGTTGGACCACCGCGTCGGGGACCCAGTACTTC	few	NA	TRBV12-3/TRBV12-4	TRBJ2-5
CATSDFRSDGANVLTF	TGTGCCACCAGTGATTTCAGGAGCGACGGGGCCAACGTCCTGACTTTC	few	NA	TRBV24-1	TRBJ2-6
CASRRPMVRGGQRGYNEQFF	TGTGCCAGCAGACGGCCTATGGTGAGGGGGGGCCAGCGAGGCTACAATGAGCAGTTCTTC	NA	NA	TRBV6-2/TRBV6-3	TRBJ2-1
CASSSAGPVLLAAYQETQYF	TGTGCCAGCAGCTCGGCTGGGCCTGTTCTTCTAGCGGCCTACCAAGAGACCCAGTACTTC	NA	TRBD2	TRBV7-8	TRBJ2-5
CASSEFKGYSYEQYF	TGTGCCAGCAGTGAATTTAAGGGCTACTCCTACGAGCAGTACTTC	few	NA	TRBV25-1	TRBJ2-7
CASSHTGGPGETQYF	TGCGCCAGCAGCCACACGGGGGGGCCCGGCGAGACCCAGTACTTC	NA	TRBD2	TRBV4-3	TRBJ2-5
CSASRGAGVVNEQYF	TGCAGTGCTAGTAGAGGGGCCGGAGTGGTTAACGAGCAGTACTTC	NA	NA	TRBV20-1	TRBJ2-7
CASSPDARGHGNTIYF	TGCGCCAGCAGCCCAGACGCCAGGGGGCATGGAAACACCATATATTTT	few	TRBD1	TRBV5-1	TRBJ1-3
CASSYDSTDYEQYF	TGCGCCAGCAGCTACGACTCGACCGACTACGAGCAGTACTTC	NA	NA	TRBV5-1	TRBJ2-7
CAWGRDYSTDTQYF	TGTGCCTGGGGCCGGGACTACAGCACAGATACGCAGTATTTT	NA	TRBD2	TRBV30	TRBJ2-3
CASSLVRKSSYNEQFF	TGTGCCAGCAGCTTAGTGCGAAAGAGCTCCTACAATGAGCAGTTCTTC	NA	NA	TRBV7-2	TRBJ2-1
CASNLGGNSPLHF	TGTGCCAGCAACCTCGGTGGCAATTCACCCCTCCACTTT	NA	NA	TRBV9	TRBJ1-6
CASSPRQGFHEQYF	TGTGCCAGCAGCCCCCGACAGGGGTTCCACGAGCAGTACTTC	NA	TRBD1	TRBV11-2	TRBJ2-7
CASSSQGGVADTQYF	TGTGCCAGCAGCTCACAGGGAGGAGTTGCAGATACGCAGTATTTT	few	NA	TRBV7-2	TRBJ2-3
CATSDRVGGSTDTQYF	TGTGCCACCAGTGATCGCGTGGGGGGATCCACAGATACGCAGTATTTT	few	NA	TRBV24-1	TRBJ2-3
CASSQAEYSNQPQHF	TGCGCCAGCAGCCAAGCGGAATATAGCAATCAGCCCCAGCATTTT	many	NA	TRBV4-1	TRBJ1-5
CASSQTDRGWDNEQFF	TGTGCCAGCAGCCAAACTGACAGGGGTTGGGACAATGAGCAGTTCTTC	NA	TRBD1	TRBV4-2	TRBJ2-1
CASSFVSGSSYEQYF	TGTGCCAGCAGCTTTGTTAGCGGGAGCTCCTACGAGCAGTACTTC	few	TRBD2	TRBV11-2	TRBJ2-7
CASSLEESTDTQYF	TGCGCCAGCAGCTTGGAGGAGAGCACAGATACGCAGTATTTT	NA	NA	TRBV5-1	TRBJ2-3
CASSVVQGYNEQFF	TGTGCCAGCAGCGTAGTACAGGGGTACAATGAGCAGTTCTTC	NA	TRBD1	TRBV9	TRBJ2-1
CASSSAGGSYNEQFF	TGTGCCAGCAGCTCAGCGGGGGGCTCCTACAATGAGCAGTTCTTC	many	TRBD2	TRBV27	TRBJ2-1
CATRGSTGLTYNEQFF	TGTGCCACCAGGGGGTCGACAGGACTAACCTACAATGAGCAGTTCTTC	few	NA	TRBV24-1	TRBJ2-1
CASNAGTGDETQYF	TGCGCCAGCAATGCCGGGACAGGGGACGAGACCCAGTACTTC	few	TRBD1	TRBV5-1	TRBJ2-5
CASSRGAIYGYTF	TGTGCCAGCAGCCGGGGCGCCATCTATGGCTACACCTTC	many	NA	TRBV3-1	TRBJ1-2
CATSRDRLAYNEQFF	TGTGCCACCAGCAGAGACCGGCTAGCGTACAATGAGCAGTTCTTC	NA	NA	TRBV15	TRBJ2-1
CASSPGGTGDNEQFF	TGCGCCAGCAGCCCGGGGGGGACAGGGGACAATGAGCAGTTCTTC	many	TRBD1	TRBV5-1	TRBJ2-1
CAISAGTDNSPLHF	TGTGCCATCAGTGCCGGGACAGATAATTCACCCCTCCACTTT	NA	TRBD1	TRBV10-3	TRBJ1-6
CANRRGQTGELFF	TGTGCCAACCGCAGGGGGCAGACCGGGGAGCTGTTTTTT	many	TRBD1	TRBV12-3/TRBV12-4	TRBJ2-2
CASSSGETKNIQYF	TGTGCCAGCAGTTCTGGGGAAACCAAAAACATTCAGTACTTC	few	NA	TRBV6-2/TRBV6-3	TRBJ2-4
CAISLALDRGVFQETQYF	TGTGCCATCAGTTTAGCGCTGGACAGGGGGGTTTTCCAAGAGACCCAGTACTTC	NA	TRBD1	TRBV12-3/TRBV12-4	TRBJ2-5
CASSLADHSYEQYF	TGCGCCAGCAGCTTGGCCGACCACTCCTACGAGCAGTACTTC	many	NA	TRBV5-1	TRBJ2-7
CASSPPPLRLAGGNEQFF	TGTGCCAGCTCACCACCACCCCTACGACTAGCGGGAGGCAATGAGCAGTTCTTC	NA	TRBD2	TRBV18	TRBJ2-1
CASSLRGTAGTNTEAFF	TGTGCCAGCAGCCTCAGGGGGACGGCGGGGACGAACACTGAAGCTTTCTTT	few	TRBD1	TRBV6-1	TRBJ1-1
CSARVAAATGELFF	TGCAGTGCTAGAGTTGCAGCGGCAACCGGGGAGCTGTTTTTT	NA	NA	TRBV20-1	TRBJ2-2
CASSQGRKIYEQYF	TGTGCCAGCAGCCAAGGTAGGAAAATCTACGAGCAGTACTTC	few	NA	TRBV3-1	TRBJ2-7
CASSQTSGSGQGTDTQYF	TGTGCCAGCAGCCAGACTAGCGGGAGCGGCCAGGGCACAGATACGCAGTATTTT	NA	TRBD2	TRBV4-2	TRBJ2-3
CASSLEGANTGELFF	TGTGCCAGCAGTCTAGAGGGGGCCAACACCGGGGAGCTGTTTTTT	many	TRBD1	TRBV5-1	TRBJ2-2
CASSLRLNQETQYF	TGTGCCAGCAGTTTACGACTGAACCAAGAGACCCAGTACTTC	NA	NA	TRBV28	TRBJ2-5
CASSPARRGQQPQHF	TGTGCCAGCAGCCCCGCCCGCCGAGGCCAGCAGCCCCAGCATTTT	NA	NA	TRBV7-3	TRBJ1-5
CASSPQGPGELFF	TGTGCCAGCAGCCCACAGGGCCCCGGGGAGCTGTTTTTT	NA	NA	TRBV7-2	TRBJ2-2
CASRPAQRINEQFF	TGTGCCAGCAGGCCCGCCCAAAGGATCAATGAGCAGTTCTTC	few	NA	TRBV28	TRBJ2-1
CASGGLYEQFF	TGTGCCAGCGGGGGGCTGTATGAGCAGTTCTTC	NA	NA	TRBV28	TRBJ2-1
CASSFGSGRIYEQYF	TGTGCCAGCAGCTTCGGGTCGGGGAGAATCTACGAGCAGTACTTC	few	NA	TRBV7-2	TRBJ2-7
CASSLQGLAGYNEQFF	TGCGCCAGCAGCCTACAGGGACTAGCGGGATACAATGAGCAGTTCTTC	many	TRBD2	TRBV5-1	TRBJ2-1
CSASPRGYSYNEQFF	TGCAGTGCAAGCCCCCGGGGTTACTCCTACAATGAGCAGTTCTTC	NA	NA	TRBV20-1	TRBJ2-1
CASSRLLAGGAYNEQFF	TGTGCCAGCAGCCGACTACTAGCGGGAGGAGCCTACAATGAGCAGTTCTTC	few	TRBD2	TRBV4-2	TRBJ2-1
CASSGRQSSYEQYF	TGTGCCAGCAGCGGGAGGCAGAGCTCCTACGAGCAGTACTTC	few	TRBD2	TRBV12-3/TRBV12-4	TRBJ2-7
CASSLTGATGELFF	TGTGCCAGCAGCTTAACGGGAGCCACCGGGGAGCTGTTTTTT	many	NA	TRBV7-2	TRBJ2-2
CASSHRGNSPLHF	TGTGCCAGCAGCCACAGGGGTAATTCACCCCTCCACTTT	NA	TRBD1	TRBV12-3/TRBV12-4	TRBJ1-6
CSVGTGQGHEQFF	TGCAGCGTTGGGACAGGCCAGGGGCATGAGCAGTTCTTC	NA	TRBD1	TRBV29-1	TRBJ2-1
CASSYSGQPGSEAFF	TGTGCCAGCAGTTACAGTGGACAGCCAGGATCTGAAGCTTTCTTT	NA	NA	TRBV6-5	TRBJ1-1
CSAKRQGGLGANVLTF	TGCAGTGCTAAAAGGCAGGGGGGGCTTGGGGCCAACGTCCTGACTTTC	NA	NA	TRBV20-1	TRBJ2-6
CASSLYGKGQETQYF	TGTGCCAGCAGTTTATATGGGAAAGGGCAAGAGACCCAGTACTTC	few	NA	TRBV28	TRBJ2-5